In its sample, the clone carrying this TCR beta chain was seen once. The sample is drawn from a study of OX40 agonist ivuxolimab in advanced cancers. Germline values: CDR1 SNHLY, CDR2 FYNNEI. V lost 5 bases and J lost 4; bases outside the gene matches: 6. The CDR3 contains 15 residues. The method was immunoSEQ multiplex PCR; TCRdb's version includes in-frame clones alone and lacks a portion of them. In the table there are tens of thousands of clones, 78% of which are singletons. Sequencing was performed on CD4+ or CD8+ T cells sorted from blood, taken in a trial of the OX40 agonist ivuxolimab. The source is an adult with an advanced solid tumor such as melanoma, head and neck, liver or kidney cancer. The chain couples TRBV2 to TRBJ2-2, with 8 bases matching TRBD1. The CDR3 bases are TGTGCCAGCAGTCCAACAGGGGGGTCCACCGGGGAGCTGTTTTTT. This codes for CASSPTGGSTGELFF.